The 18 T cell receptor beta chains below were found in one sample sequenced in a study of CD8 T cells in Susac syndrome. RNA amounts of about 0.5 to 1 ug underwent reverse transcription with random hexamers. TCRdb ran MiXCR on the immunoSEQ multiplex PCR reads and lists one entry per CDR3 protein. The sample holds 200,000 to 250,000 distinct CDR3 sequences, roughly nine tenths seen once. The specimen was CD8+ T cells from PBMCs. Every receptor here comes from a human donor with multiple sclerosis.

Here the CDR3 reads CASSSARGTVFPGELFF. CDR3 bases: TGTGCCAGCAGCTCAGCTCGAGGGACAGTGTTCCCCGGGGAGCTGTTTTTT. The chain recombines TRBV7-9 with TRBJ2-2; 7 bases line up with TRBD1. V shed 4 bases, J shed 6 bases, and the junction held 14 bases outside the gene matches. The V gene's germline CDR1 is SEHNR and CDR2 FQNEAQ (reference sequence). The CDR3 spans 17 residues.

This clonotype turned up a few times. This chain links TRBV6-5 with TRBJ1-1, with D unclear. Germline V lookup: CDR1 MNHEY, CDR2 SVGAGI. V was trimmed by 2 bases and J by 2 bases, leaving 6 bases between them. This CDR3 is built from 13 residues. CDR3 region: CASSYEGNTEAFF. CDR3 nucleotide sequence: TGTGCCAGCAGTTACGAGGGAAACACTGAAGCTTTCTTT.

CDR3 in amino acids: CAWSVSRVGTEAFF. In DNA form, the CDR3 reads TGTGCCTGGAGTGTCTCCAGAGTGGGGACTGAAGCTTTCTTT. This sequence joins TRBV30 and TRBJ1-1; D is ambiguous. Deletions cut 0 bases from V and 5 bases from J, with 13 bases between. The length of the CDR3 is 14 residues. Germline values: CDR1 GTSNPN, CDR2 SVGIG (reference sequence).

This sequence joins TRBV4-3 and TRBJ2-1; 7 nucleotides align to TRBD2. CDR3 size: 15 residues. V lost 0 bases to trimming and J lost 4 bases; unmatched junction nucleotides: 3. Looked up from germline, CDR1 is LGHNA and CDR2 is YSLEER. CDR3: CASSQDWTRYNEQFF. The CDR3 DNA sequence: TGCGCCAGCAGCCAAGACTGGACTAGGTACAATGAGCAGTTCTTC.

A few counts support this clonotype. The chain couples TRBV6-6 to TRBJ1-4, with D hard to call. V was clipped by 0 bases and J by 0 bases, with 5 bases between them. Germline lookup yields CDR1 MNHNY and CDR2 SVGAGI (reference sequence). This CDR3 is 15 amino acids long. The CDR3 DNA is TGTGCCAGCAGTTACTCATGGGCAACTAATGAAAAACTGTTTTTT. Translated: CASSYSWATNEKLFF.

This chain joins TRBV13 and TRBJ2-2; D ambiguous. Germline CDR1 is PRHDT and CDR2 is FYEKMQ (reference sequence). This CDR3 comprises 14 residues. Trimming left V 0 bases short and J 2 bases short, with 4 bases between. CDR3 nucleotide sequence: TGTGCCAGCAGCTTAGGGCCAAACACCGGGGAGCTGTTTTTT. Encoded protein: CASSLGPNTGELFF.

This rearrangement joins TRBV30 to TRBJ1-3, with D maybe TRBD1 (6 bases). Between the trimmed V and J ends, which lost 4 bases and 0 bases, there was a span of 7 bases. Germline-derived CDR1 and CDR2 are GTSNPN and SVGIG (reference sequence). There are 13 residues in the CDR3. The CDR3 DNA reads TGTGCCTGGACAGGGGTCTCTGGAAACACCATATATTTT. Encoded protein: CAWTGVSGNTIYF.

Turning to this clonotype: Relative to the germline gene, one junction end is altered; a read error may explain this. The chain recombines TRBV7-7 with TRBJ2-5; D unresolved. This CDR3 has 15 residues. The V gene's germline CDR1 is SSHAT and CDR2 FNYEAQ (reference sequence). The CDR3 loop reads CASSSDLGWQETQYF. Here the CDR3 DNA reads TGTGCTAGCAGCTCCGATCTAGGGTGGCAAGAGACCCAGTACTTC.

The chain employs TRBV11-2 and TRBJ1-1; D perhaps matches TRBD1 (6 bases). V gave up 5 bases and J gave up 12 bases, with 16 bases separating them. This CDR3 has 12 amino acids. Germline V gene sequence: CDR1 SGHAT, CDR2 FQNNGV. The CDR3 nucleotides read TGTGCCAGCAGCCTGAATCACAGGGAACCTTTCTTT. Translation: CASSLNHREPFF.

CDR3 residues: CASSTRLAADTQYF. The CDR3 DNA reads TGTGCCAGCAGCACCCGACTAGCCGCAGATACGCAGTATTTT. The chain joins TRBV7-9 to TRBJ2-3, with TRBD2 identical over 7 bases. CDR1 SEHNR and CDR2 FQNEAQ come from the germline V gene (reference sequence). V trimming: 5 bases; J trimming: 4 bases; junction bases outside the gene matches: 6. This CDR3 has 14 amino acids.

As to this clonotype: A read error may account for a junction end that differs from germline. J is TRBJ2-5 and V is TRBV7-7, with no clear D. The CDR3 is made up of 13 amino acids. CDR1 is SSHAT, CDR2 FNYEAQ, per germline (reference sequence). The CDR3 nucleotides read TGTGCTAGCAGCATCTCTCTCCAAGAGACCCAGTACTTC. Translated, it gives CASSISLQETQYF.

This chain links TRBV2 with TRBJ2-3; a weak D match, TRBD2 (6 bases). The CDR3 consists of 15 residues. CDR1 and CDR2 from the germline V gene are SNHLY and FYNNEI. V gave up 6 bases and J gave up 8 bases, with 21 bases separating them. CDR3 nucleotide sequence: TGTGCCAGCAGCAGAGTTGGGGGGAGTGGAGTTACGCAGTATTTT. As protein: CASSRVGGSGVTQYF. The full variable domain, its missing parts supplied by reference TRBV2 and TRBJ2-3, is EPEVTQTPSHQVTQMGQEVILRCVPISNHLYFYWYRQILGQKVEFLVSFYNNEISEKSEIFDDQFSVERPDGSNFTLKIRSTKLEDSAMYFCASSRVGGSGVTQYFGPGTRLTVL.

The gene calls are TRBV7-9 and TRBJ2-7, with TRBD1 matching over 7 bases. Germline assignment: CDR1 SEHNR and CDR2 FQNEAQ (reference sequence). This CDR3 spans 18 amino acids. The V gene end was trimmed by 2 bases and the J gene end by 2 bases; junction bases not matched to a gene: 15. The CDR3: CASSLSSPSGGPTYEQYF. CDR3 coding DNA: TGTGCCAGCAGCTTATCCTCTCCCTCAGGGGGACCGACCTACGAGCAGTACTTC.

This clonotype has more than one count but fewer than ten. The chain couples TRBV19 to TRBJ2-7; D possibly corresponds to TRBD1 (5 bases). Trimming stripped 5 bases from V and 2 bases from J, with 7 bases between. The germline V gene has CDR1 LNHDA and CDR2 SQIVND (reference sequence). The length of the CDR3 is 12 residues. The CDR3 region is CASSGQAYEQYF. The CDR3 DNA sequence: TGTGCCAGTAGTGGACAAGCCTACGAGCAGTACTTC.

In nucleotides, the CDR3 is TGTGCCAGCAGCCAACTCCTAGGGAATCAGCCCCAGCATTTT. Residues: CASSQLLGNQPQHF. This chain connects TRBV7-2 to TRBJ1-5, with D uncertain. The CDR3 totals 14 residues. Germline values: CDR1 SGHTA, CDR2 FQGNSA. V lost 5 bases, J lost 4 bases, and 12 bases lay in between.

This chain uses TRBV19 with TRBJ1-2, with a tentative D call TRBD1 (5 bases). The CDR3 extends over 15 amino acids. CDR1 is LNHDA and CDR2 is SQIVND in the germline V gene (reference sequence). The V end lost 5 bases, the J end lost 5 bases, and 18 bases lay between the germline ends. The CDR3 sequence: CASSVTGTPGYGYTF. DNA for the CDR3: TGTGCCAGTAGTGTGACCGGGACCCCGGGGTATGGCTACACCTTC.

CDR3 sequence reads: CSARGTRYAEAFF. Written as DNA, the CDR3 is TGCAGTGCTAGGGGCACGAGGTATGCTGAAGCTTTCTTT. The chain combines TRBV20-1 with TRBJ1-1; D remains ambiguous. CDR1 is DFQATT, CDR2 SNEGSKA, per germline (reference sequence). With 3 bases removed from V and 6 bases from J, the gap between germline ends came to 14 bases. There are 13 residues in the CDR3.

This clonotype occurred once. This rearrangement joins TRBV18 to TRBJ1-1; the D is unclear. V was clipped by 0 bases and J by 1 base, with 6 bases between them. This CDR3 comprises 14 residues. From germline, CDR1 is KGHSH and CDR2 LQKENI. The CDR3 here is CASSPPFRNTEAFF. CDR3 DNA sequence: TGTGCCAGCTCACCACCCTTCAGGAACACTGAAGCTTTCTTT.